The 23 T cell receptor beta chains presented below share a single source sample, sequenced in a study of T cell changes during pregnancy in multiple sclerosis. Sequencing used immunoSEQ multiplex PCR; TCRdb keeps in-frame clones, though not all of them. The table has almost 95,000 clones, under 95% seen once. Source: peripheral blood, taken in the first trimester of pregnancy. The receptor set was obtained from a female donor with multiple sclerosis, enrolled in a pregnancy study.

This chain connects TRBV28 to TRBJ1-4, with 9 nucleotides matching TRBD1. The CDR3 extends over 15 amino acids. The V gene end was trimmed by 11 bases and the J gene end by 0 bases; junction bases not matched to a gene: 7. The germline CDR1 and CDR2 sequences are MDHEN and SYDVKM. The CDR3: CAVGQGSATNEKLFF. The DNA of the CDR3 is TGTGCCGTAGGACAGGGGAGTGCAACTAATGAAAAACTGTTTTTT.

The chain uses TRBV7-6 and TRBJ2-6; 8 positions match TRBD1. The length of the CDR3 is 18 residues. J was trimmed by 4 bases and V by 1 base; bases with no gene match: 9. In germline, CDR1 is SGHVS, CDR2 FNYEAQ. This CDR3 is CASSLGPRQGPGANVLTF. The CDR3 nucleotides are TGTGCCAGCAGCTTAGGGCCCCGACAGGGGCCCGGGGCCAACGTCCTGACTTTC.

The gene calls are TRBV9 and TRBJ2-7, with 14 positions matching TRBD2. CDR1 and CDR2 (germline): SGDLS, YYNGEE. The CDR3 has 16 amino acids. After removal of 4 bases from V and 4 bases from J, the junction contained 7 bases not matched to a gene. CDR3 residues: CASSPGLAGDLYEQYF. The CDR3 DNA reads TGTGCCAGCAGCCCGGGACTAGCGGGAGATCTGTACGAGCAGTACTTC.

The chain employs TRBV7-3 and TRBJ2-1; the match to TRBD2 covers 11 bases. Trimming at V came to 5 bases and at J to 5 bases, leaving 8 bases not matched to a gene. In germline, CDR1 is SGHTA, CDR2 FQGTGA. The CDR3 covers 16 residues. The DNA for the CDR3 is TGTGCCAGCAGCCTAGAATCGGGACTAGCGGACAATGAGCAGTTCTTC. It translates to CASSLESGLADNEQFF.

The V call is TRBV15, the J call TRBJ1-4; perhaps TRBD1 as D (5 bases). Germline CDR1 LNHNV, CDR2 YYDKDF (reference sequence). The V end was cut by 6 bases, the J end by 7 bases, with 15 bases between. The CDR3 is made up of 14 amino acids. The CDR3 DNA follows: TGTGCCACCAGGAAGGCCAGGGCAGGTGAAAAACTGTTTTTT. Its protein product is CATRKARAGEKLFF.

This chain joins TRBV2 and TRBJ2-7; 7 bases align to TRBD1. Germline CDR1 SNHLY, CDR2 FYNNEI. This CDR3 has 13 residues. V lost 10 bases and J lost 3; bases outside the gene matches: 9. The CDR3 sequence is CATLQGVDYEQYF. In nucleotides, the CDR3 is TGTGCCACGCTGCAGGGGGTGGACTACGAGCAGTACTTC.

The gene calls are TRBV30 and TRBJ2-3; D is uncertain. The CDR3 is 13 amino acids. Germline values: CDR1 GTSNPN, CDR2 SVGIG (reference sequence). V was clipped by 3 bases and J by 3 bases, with 10 bases between them. CDR3 in amino acids: CAWSLGVTDTQYF. The CDR3 DNA reads as TGTGCCTGGAGCTTAGGAGTGACAGATACGCAGTATTTT. The variable domain in full, completed from reference TRBV30 and TRBJ2-3, reads SQTIHQWPATLVQPVGSPLSLECTVEGTSNPNLYWYRQAAGRGLQLLFYSVGIGQISSEVPQNLSASRPQDRQFILSSKKLLLSDSGFYLCAWSLGVTDTQYFGPGTRLTVL.

The chain couples TRBV29-1 to TRBJ2-1, with TRBD1 matching over 7 bases. Trimming cost V 4 bases and J 0 bases; bases outside gene matches: 12. Germline V gene lookup returns CDR1 SQVTM and CDR2 ANQGSEA. The CDR3 has 17 amino acids. The CDR3 DNA is TGCAGCGTTGGGGGGAGATCAGGGGGATTCTCCTACAATGAGCAGTTCTTC. It yields the protein CSVGGRSGGFSYNEQFF.

The CDR3 is CATSRFPASGAYNEQFF. CDR3 bases: TGTGCCACCAGCAGGTTTCCGGCTAGCGGGGCCTACAATGAGCAGTTCTTC. The V gene is TRBV15, the J gene TRBJ2-1; 9 bases line up with TRBD2. This CDR3 contains 17 residues. The germline gives CDR1 LNHNV, CDR2 YYDKDF (reference sequence). The trim removed 3 bases at V and 2 bases at J, leaving 8 bases unmatched. The full variable domain, with the rest looked up from reference TRBV15 and TRBJ2-1, is DAMVIQNPRYQVTQFGKPVTLSCSQTLNHNVMYWYQQKSSQAPKLLFHYYDKDFNNEADTPDNFQSRRPNTSFCFLDIRSPGLGDTAMYLCATSRFPASGAYNEQFFGPGTRLTVL.

The chain uses TRBV19 and TRBJ1-5; 7 bases align to TRBD1. Per germline, CDR1 LNHDA and CDR2 SQIVND (reference sequence). The V gene end was trimmed by 7 bases and the J gene end by 1 base; junction bases not matched to a gene: 7. The CDR3 has 15 amino acids. CDR3 nucleotide sequence: TGTGCCAGTATCGGACAGGCGTGGAGCAATCAGCCCCAGCATTTT. Translation gives CASIGQAWSNQPQHF.

The V call is TRBV4-1, the J call TRBJ2-5; a weak D match, TRBD1 (5 bases). The germline V and J ends were trimmed by 1 base and 5 bases, with 8 bases remaining between them. CDR1 and CDR2 from the germline V gene are MGHRA and YSYEKL. This CDR3 has 13 amino acids. This chain's CDR3 is CASSQAGYETQYF. DNA for the CDR3: TGCGCCAGCAGCCAAGCAGGGTACGAGACCCAGTACTTC.

The J gene is TRBJ2-7, the V gene TRBV7-9, with 11 bases that match TRBD2. This CDR3 comprises 15 residues. The germline V gene encodes CDR1 SEHNR and CDR2 FQNEAQ (reference sequence). V shed 0 bases and J 5 bases; nucleotides not matched to a gene: 3. DNA of the CDR3: TGTGCCAGCAGCTTAGCGACTAGCGGGAAGAACGAGCAGTACTTC. Protein sequence: CASSLATSGKNEQYF.

This clone has just one count. The rearrangement joins TRBV27 to TRBJ2-5, with D possibly being TRBD1 (6 bases). Trimming removed 3 bases from V and 5 bases from J, with 16 bases in between. The CDR3 runs 15 residues. Germline CDR1 is MNHEY and CDR2 is SMNVEV (reference sequence). In DNA form, the CDR3 reads TGTGCCAGCAGTTTTGGATCATACCAGGGGGAGACCCAGTACTTC. Translation gives CASSFGSYQGETQYF.

The chain is built from TRBV6-6 and TRBJ2-2; TRBD2 agrees at 8 bases. CDR1 MNHNY and CDR2 SVGAGI come from the germline V gene (reference sequence). CDR3 length: 15 amino acids. The trim removed 9 bases at V and 5 bases at J, leaving 11 bases unmatched. This CDR3 reads CARVPGGKRTGELFF. CDR3 sequence (DNA): TGTGCCAGGGTCCCGGGGGGGAAGAGAACCGGGGAGCTGTTTTTT.

This rearrangement joins TRBV7-2 to TRBJ2-2; 10 bases fit TRBD2. After removal of 5 bases from V and 0 bases from J, the junction contained 12 bases not matched to a gene. Germline V gene sequence: CDR1 SGHTA, CDR2 FQGNSA. The CDR3 totals 19 residues. CDR3 coding DNA: TGTGCCAGCAGCCTTAGCGGGAGGATAAATAGACCGAACACCGGGGAGCTGTTTTTT. It codes for CASSLSGRINRPNTGELFF. The full variable domain, rest sourced from reference TRBV7-2 and TRBJ2-2, is GAGVSQSPSNKVTEKGKDVELRCDPISGHTALYWYRQSLGQGLEFLIYFQGNSAPDKSGLPSDRFSAERTGGSVSTLTIQRTQQEDSAVYLCASSLSGRINRPNTGELFFGEGSRLTVL.

V usage is TRBV19 and J usage is TRBJ2-5, with 8 nucleotides matching TRBD2. Losses at the gene ends were 4 bases for V and 2 bases for J; bases not matched to a gene: 9. This CDR3 is 16 amino acids long. The germline gives CDR1 LNHDA, CDR2 SQIVND (reference sequence). The CDR3 protein is CASSTTRLARQETQYF. The CDR3 region has the DNA TGTGCCAGTAGTACGACAAGACTAGCGAGGCAAGAGACCCAGTACTTC.

The gene calls are TRBV7-2 and TRBJ2-1; TRBD2 aligns across 8 bases. The CDR3 totals 12 residues. V dropped 5 bases and J dropped 8; count of bases not matched to a gene: 2. Germline CDR1 and CDR2: SGHTA and FQGNSA. The CDR3 sequence: CASSRTSHEQFF. The CDR3 DNA is TGTGCCAGCAGCAGGACTAGCCATGAGCAGTTCTTC.

This rearrangement joins TRBV5-1 to TRBJ1-1; D is possibly TRBD1 (5 bases). Germline CDR1 is SGHRS and CDR2 is YFSETQ. With 4 bases removed from V and 0 bases from J, the gap between germline ends came to 13 bases. The CDR3 loop spans 15 amino acids. The CDR3 DNA sequence: TGCGCCAGCAGCGGGGGACTTATCATGAACACTGAAGCTTTCTTT. Translation: CASSGGLIMNTEAFF.

The sample holds a few counts of this clone. The chain joins TRBV27 to TRBJ2-7; D gene ambiguous. The V gene lost 6 bases and the J gene lost 2 bases, with 14 bases spanning the gap. The CDR3 loop spans 14 amino acids. CDR1 is MNHEY and CDR2 is SMNVEV in the germline V gene (reference sequence). CDR3 loop: CASRSLVNPYEQYF. CDR3 nucleotide sequence: TGTGCCAGCAGATCCTTAGTCAATCCCTACGAGCAGTACTTC.

The gene calls are TRBV10-3 and TRBJ2-7; 8 bases are shared with TRBD1. The V and J ends lost 9 bases and 6 bases, in that order; junction bases with no gene match: 7. Germline V lookup: CDR1 ENHRY, CDR2 SYGVKD. The CDR3 covers 12 residues. This CDR3 is CAMRTGQGEQYF. Here the CDR3 DNA reads TGTGCCATGAGGACAGGGCAGGGCGAGCAGTACTTC.

This chain connects TRBV4-1 to TRBJ1-3, with 7 nucleotides matching TRBD1. The trim removed 0 bases at V and 2 bases at J, leaving 1 base unmatched. The CDR3 loop spans 15 amino acids. The germline V gene encodes CDR1 MGHRA and CDR2 YSYEKL. The CDR3 region is CASSQDQGAGNTIYF. In nucleotides, the CDR3 is TGCGCCAGCAGCCAAGACCAGGGGGCTGGAAACACCATATATTTT.

This clone was observed a single time. V is TRBV6-4 and J is TRBJ1-2; D call uncertain. The CDR3 sequence is 13 residues long. Trimming removed 3 bases at V and 7 bases at J, with 12 bases between. Germline values: CDR1 MRHNA, CDR2 SNTAGT. Written as DNA, the CDR3 is TGTGCCAGCAGTGAAGGAGGGTTGGGTGGCTACACCTTC. This codes for CASSEGGLGGYTF.

The gene calls are TRBV7-9 and TRBJ2-5; 9 bases are shared with TRBD2. CDR1 SEHNR and CDR2 FQNEAQ come from the germline V gene (reference sequence). This CDR3 contains 14 residues. V shed 5 bases, J shed 1 base, and the junction held 2 bases outside the gene matches. The CDR3 region has the DNA TGTGCCAGCAGCATTAGCGGGAGCCAAGAGACCCAGTACTTC. It encodes CASSISGSQETQYF.